This T cell receptor (beta chain) was captured by sequencing in a study of blood T cell repertoires in COVID-19. The method was immunoSEQ multiplex PCR; TCRdb's version includes in-frame clones alone and lacks a portion of them. The data contain 250,000 or so clones, about nine tenths of them singletons. The CDR3 is 14 amino acids. Unmatched junction bases numbered 3, after V lost 3 bases and J lost 6 bases. From germline, CDR1 is KGHSH and CDR2 LQKENI. In this sample, this clone turned up once. Input material: peripheral blood. This receptor was obtained from a man younger than 40 with COVID-19, enrolled during active disease. V gene TRBV18 combines with J gene TRBJ2-2; 8 positions match TRBD1. CDR3 region: CASSPRTGPGELFF. Here the CDR3 DNA reads TGTGCCAGCTCACCGAGGACAGGGCCCGGGGAGCTGTTTTTT.